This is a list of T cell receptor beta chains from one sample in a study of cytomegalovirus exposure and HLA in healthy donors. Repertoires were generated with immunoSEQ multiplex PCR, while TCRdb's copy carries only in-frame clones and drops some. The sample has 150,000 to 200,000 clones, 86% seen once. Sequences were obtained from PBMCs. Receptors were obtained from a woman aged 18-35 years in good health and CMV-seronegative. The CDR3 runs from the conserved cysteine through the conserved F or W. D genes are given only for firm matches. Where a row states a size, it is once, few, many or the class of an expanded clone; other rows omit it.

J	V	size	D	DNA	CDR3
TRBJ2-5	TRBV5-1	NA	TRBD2	TGCGCCAGCAGCCTGACTAGCGGGAGGGGGGAGACCCAGTACTTC	CASSLTSGRGETQYF
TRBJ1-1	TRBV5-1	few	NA	TGCGCCAGCAGCTTGGTAGTGAACACTGAAGCTTTCTTT	CASSLVVNTEAFF
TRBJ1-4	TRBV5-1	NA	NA	TGCGCCAGCAGCCCATCAGCTAATGAAAAACTGTTTTTT	CASSPSANEKLFF
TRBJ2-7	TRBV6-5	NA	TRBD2	TGTGCCAGCAGTTATGCTAGCGGGGTCGAGCAGTACTTC	CASSYASGVEQYF
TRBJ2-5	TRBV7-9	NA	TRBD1	TGTGCCAGCAGCTTAGCGTCAGGACAGGCTCAAGAGACCCAGTACTTC	CASSLASGQAQETQYF
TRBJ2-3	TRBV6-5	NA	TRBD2	TGTGCCAGCAGTTATGCGGGAGCGGGGACAGATACGCAGTATTTT	CASSYAGAGTDTQYF
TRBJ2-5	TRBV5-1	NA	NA	TGCGCCAGCAGCCACCTCGGGTCCCAAGAGACCCAGTACTTC	CASSHLGSQETQYF
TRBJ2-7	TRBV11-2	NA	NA	TGTGCCAGCAGCTTAGATCAGGCCGCCTACGAGCAGTACTTC	CASSLDQAAYEQYF
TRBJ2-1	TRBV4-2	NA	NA	TGTGCCAGCAGCCAAGTGGCCTCAGAGCAGTTCTTC	CASSQVASEQFF
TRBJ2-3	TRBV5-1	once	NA	TGCGCCAGCAGCTACCAGGGGACGGCCTCTAGCACAGATACGCAGTATTTT	CASSYQGTASSTDTQYF
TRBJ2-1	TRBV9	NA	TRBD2	TGTGCCAGCAGCGTACGACTAGCGGATCTTTTTGAGCAGTTCTTC	CASSVRLADLFEQFF
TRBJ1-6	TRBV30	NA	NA	TGTGCCTGGAGTGCCAGGGTTGGTTCACCCCTCCACTTT	CAWSARVGSPLHF